This T cell receptor beta chain was profiled in a study of shared clonotypes between healthy human individuals (dated by TCRdb to about 2020). General notes on the study: The cohort comprised two women and a few men aged 18 to 49 years. Per donor, three plates each were used for CD4 naive and CD4 memory, two for CD8 naive, and one for CD8 memory. Blood TCR repertoires of a handful of healthy adults were deeply sequenced to estimate repertoire size and the extent of clonotype sharing between individuals. Different laboratories and diverse techniques were used to prepare libraries and sequence TCR repertoires, to increase sequencing depth and limit assay-specific biases. Per donor, leukapheresis produced somewhere between about 0.9 and 9.5 billion PBMCs.

Using the deep immunoSEQ assay, multiplex PCR amplified TCR CDR3 regions from genomic DNA. Extracted genomic DNA from each cell subset was spread evenly across all wells of several immunoSEQ 96-well plates, with each plate serving as a replicate. For sorted subsets, around 200 ng genomic DNA, equal to about 30,000 T cell genomes, was loaded into each replicate PCR. Purified libraries were quantified with a Qubit 3.0 fluorometer, sized on a Bioanalyzer 2100, and re-quantified with the KAPA Library Quantification kit. A separate single-read 150-cycle Illumina NextSeq 550 flow cell was used to sequence each immunoSEQ 96-well plate. The published analysis was carried out like this. Because the immunoSEQ output included only junctional sequences and no quality scores, the filtering could not be the same as the filtering used for full-length reads. To assign V/J genes and CDR3, sequences were annotated using PyIR, a Python wrapper for IgBLAST v1.9, with IMGT germline references. Reads were removed for weak V/J assignments (E-value above 1e-6), missing CDR3, stop codons, out-of-frame junctions, or ambiguous translated residues. V3J clonotypes were defined as sequences sharing an identical inferred V gene, J gene, and CDR3 amino acid sequence. Percentage overlap between repertoires was computed as shared unique clonotypes divided by the size of the smaller repertoire. Three approaches were used to assess repertoire richness: RTK rarefaction, the Chao1 estimator, and Recon v2.1 estimates of unobserved clonotypes. OLGA was used to compute generation probabilities for all TCRbeta clonotypes that the gDNA method yielded from a few donors. TCRdb retrieved this table from immuneACCESS and kept in-frame rearrangements only. Not all clones are present; in checked studies, unresolved V genes account for under half, and no reason is known for the remainder. From that table come the V and J calls and clone size; the DNA was used to work out D and trimming. This sample has about 380,000 clones in its table, and 96% of those were observed once. The ten most abundant clones make up less than 0.35% of the sample.

In the germline V gene, CDR1 corresponds to MDHEN and CDR2 to SYDVKM. V is shortened by 4 bases, J by 0 bases, and the region joining them spans 7 bases. The CDR3 sequence holds 14 residues, the cysteine and phenylalanine included. Here the CDR3 DNA is all that survives: 42 bases in frame from base 1. Points on this clone: The specificity of this receptor is unknown. Qualities for individual bases were not recorded, and no much larger clone is one base off.

The donors were healthy, HIV-negative adults with no recently reported acute infections or vaccinations. Every donor was a Caucasian adult residing in Nashville, Tennessee, USA. CD8 memory samples consisted of magnetically selected CD45RO+ cells combined with CCR7-negative CD45RA+ effector memory (TemRA) cells. Blood was obtained by leukapheresis, after which PBMCs were separated by Ficoll-Histopaque density gradient centrifugation and cryopreserved in liquid nitrogen vapor phase. Analytical flow cytometry was used to check the purity and quantity of every magnetically sorted T cell population. Genomic DNA was isolated from every sorted fraction and measured by UV absorbance on a Nanodrop 2000c. Overall study outcomes, separate from this receptor: Rarefaction of sorted-subset datasets indicated incomplete sequencing despite the large sequencing depth. The genetic and exposure-history diversity represented was limited by the small number of donors. When a few donors were compared, the shared fraction of clonotypes was roughly 4.8% for naive CD4, over 3% for naive CD8, roughly 2.5% for memory CD4, and less than 0.5% for memory CD8. Only blood was sampled, and tissue TCR repertoires likely differ from those in blood. Estimated clonotype richness was generally larger for naive than for memory subsets. Compared with non-shared clonotypes, the clonotypes found in all four sorted-subset donors had higher generation probabilities. Pairwise subsampling led to the expectation that sequencing depth would affect the degree of clonotype sharing among donors.

The sequenced sample was memory CD8+ T cells sorted from blood. Per the publication, the cell subset or site label means: CD45RO+ cells pooled with CCR7-negative TemRA cells. This receptor was taken from a man younger than 45 in good health. Here the chain combines TRBV28 and TRBJ2-4; TRBD1 might be the D gene, on 6 matching bases. The CDR3 here reads CASSSQGAKNIQYF. The DNA is as follows: TGTGCCAGCAGTTCACAGGGAGCCAAAAACATTCAGTACTTC.